This TCR beta chain stems from a study of cytomegalovirus exposure and HLA in healthy donors (dated by TCRdb to 2016 to 2017). As for the study more broadly: An earlier analysis of some 620 of the donors reported 276 Gb of sequence data and 117 million unique TCR beta sequences obtained from about 179 million T cells. About 280 gigabases of sequencing data and around 90 million unique TCR sequences made up an early release that covered over 550 HLA-typed donors. Among the roughly 400 genotyped donors, around 81% belonged to the genetic ancestry cluster associated with self-reported Caucasian donors. The study was designed to test whether signatures of past pathogen exposure could be identified by cataloging public T cell receptors. The T cell repertoires of around 730 subjects were profiled by immunosequencing and related to cytomegalovirus serostatus. A separate validation cohort of 90 to 150 different subjects was used in addition to the 666-subject first cohort. High-throughput TCR immunosequencing, statistical association of individual TCRs with disease status, and machine learning were combined to predict cytomegalovirus infection status. A later analysis re-analyzed previously published TCR beta repertoires from about 730 donors and added high-resolution HLA genotyping to study TCR occurrence patterns. Rather than using new phenotypic data, the later analysis identified candidate immune exposures from TCR beta sequences and from how often those sequences occurred across donors. In an earlier analysis of over 550 of the donors, high-throughput TCR beta sequencing was used to judge whether each TCR beta V gene segment behaved as functional or pseudogenic. Alongside the repertoire data, information on donor age, sex, ethnicity and CMV serostatus was compiled. A later genetic analysis used genome-wide SNP genotypes for about 65% of the roughly 700 donors, treating that subset as a discovery cohort. All discovery cohort repertoires had been generated on a single sequencing platform. Both class I and class II loci were covered by HLA typing, at four-digit resolution. Typing coverage differed by locus: A, B, C, DRB1 and DQB1 were typed in roughly 629-640 donors, DQA1 in 500 to 550, DPA1 in some 610, and DPB1 in about 450. Five DR-DQ haplotypes were handled as single units for association and clustering because linkage in the cohort was strong. Among 398 genotyped donors of the cohort, an average of approximately 240,000 unique TCR beta nucleotide sequences were sequenced per donor, around 20% of them non-productive.

Broad study findings and their caveats: This cohort had only TCR beta chains sequenced, and the lack of alpha or paired-chain data limited which features could be detected. According to the authors, the approach could potentially be generalized to other disease states and immunological phenotypes. V-gene and J-gene trimming of TCR beta chains was associated with a missense DCLRE1C variant in a later genetic analysis, and the association was replicated in an independent cohort. In the study, around 160 TCR beta chains were listed as associated with cytomegalovirus. In a later analysis, several top co-occurrence clusters were reported to appear linked to parvovirus B19, influenza, CMV and Epstein-Barr virus. Most TCR sequences were seen in very few donors, while some public TCRs were found in many individuals. Assigning TCR associations to individual alleles was difficult when HLA alleles, especially DR and DQ, strongly co-occurred. The classifier was reported to diagnose cytomegalovirus status with high specificity and sensitivity in both the original and validation cohorts. In an earlier analysis of about 600 of the donors, most TCR beta V segments appeared in productive rearrangements about 87% or about 30% of the time, broadly matching IMGT annotations. In vitro tests confirmed that a few of the cytomegalovirus-associated TCR beta chains recognize cytomegalovirus antigens. In a later analysis, most CMV-associated TCR beta chains were found to appear HLA-restricted, with HLA associations seemingly driven largely by CMV exposure. According to a later genetic analysis, donors in an Asian-associated ancestry cluster had fewer N-insertions in productive TCRs than the approximately 670-donor mean. Roughly uniform sequencing depth across donors was assumed in presence/absence analyses, although this assumption may not hold. Some IMGT-functional V segments, including TRBV6-2 and TRBV6-3, could not be distinguished by the 87-base-pair reads and were therefore excluded. In a later analysis, around 15,000 TCR beta sequences were associated with specific HLA alleles at a false discovery rate of 0.05. Because HLA typing was unavailable for some donors at each locus, only the typed subset was used in association tests. A further reported finding was that TCR beta sequences accurately predicted the HLA-A and HLA-B alleles for most subjects in the first cohort. CMV serostatus was the only immune exposure information available for the cohort. The sequencing pipeline was judged likely to have produced a cluster of highly shared sequence variants as a technical artifact. According to a later analysis, TCR association rates differed among HLA loci, with DRB1 alleles showing the most associated TCRs and HLA-C alleles showing the fewest. In a later analysis, HLA-associated TCR beta chains were found to be more clonally expanded and to have lower generation probabilities than equally common non-associated chains. Because counts were too low, about 18 rarely observed V segments, including chromosome 9 orphons, were excluded from the earlier analysis of a few hundred of the donors. Linkage disequilibrium might explain the correlated functional status among segregating V segments, but an unknown experimental factor could not be ruled out.

From the cysteine up to the phenylalanine, the CDR3 has a length of 16 residues. Left in the record is the CDR3 DNA by itself, 48 bases read in frame from the first base. V ends up 3 bases short and J 4 bases short, with an unmatched junction base count of 13. Looking up the germline V gene (reference sequence) yields CDR1 GTSNPN and CDR2 SVGIG. Library creation used the immunoSEQ multiplex PCR assay. For the multiplex PCR, a mixture combining 60 forward primers for TCR Vbeta segments and 13 reverse primers for TCR Jbeta segments was used. A multiplex PCR assay on genomic DNA amplified the CDR3 region of rearranged TCR beta genes. Amplified TCR beta libraries were sequenced as 87-base-pair reads on the Illumina HiSeq System. Processing in the source paper ran as follows. A later analysis counted about 80 million unique TCR beta chains across the 670 or so repertoires, and about 10 million of these chains were shared by at least two donors. Raw reads were error-corrected and collapsed into unique sequences by a nearest-neighbor algorithm in which closely related sequences were merged to remove PCR and sequencing errors. To assign V, D and J gene segments, CDR3 sequences were aligned to IMGT reference sequences. Each retained sequence needed at least a six-nucleotide match to both a V gene segment and a J gene segment. A rearrangement was called productive if the CDR3 had no stop codons and remained in frame with V and J, and every other rearrangement was called non-productive. Following IMGT convention, CDR3 was defined as the stretch from the second conserved V-encoded cysteine up to the conserved J-encoded phenylalanine. Sequences without an unambiguous match to a single V gene segment were excluded from the earlier analysis of about 630 of the donors. In an earlier analysis of 587 of the donors, V segments were called functional above 56.7% productive rearrangements and were called segregating when the between-donor standard deviation exceeded 5%. To diagnose cytomegalovirus status from the catalog of TCR beta chain sequences, a statistical classification framework was built. In a later analysis, TCR nucleotide sequences were compared against IMGT/GENE-DB human TR gene sequences so that V and J genes could be assigned. In a later analysis, CDR3 sequences and most-parsimonious VDJ recombination scenarios were assigned using the TCRdist pipeline. In a later analysis, each TCR beta chain was defined by its CDR3 amino acid sequence together with its V-gene family, and reads without a unique V-gene family were excluded. As a way to deal with suspected cross-contamination and a sequencing artifact, a later analysis dropped 500 to 700 nucleotide sequences that were highly shared and had low generation probability. For each public chain, a later analysis derived a clonal expansion index from normalized ranks of inferred template counts within each repertoire. In a later analysis, generation probabilities were computed with a VDJ recombination model fitted to out-of-frame rearrangements, and the resulting probabilities were checked against IGoR. A later analysis scored TCR-TCR, TCR-HLA and TCR-CMV co-occurrence with hypergeometric tests, applying a repertoire-size bias correction to TCR pairs. A later analysis estimated false discovery rates by permuting HLA or CMV assignments 20 times. A later analysis grouped co-occurring TCRs with DBSCAN, adding TCRdist sequence similarity when clustering within HLA-allele-positive subsets. Co-occurrence clustering excluded repertoires with fewer than 30,000 or more than 120,000 public chains, plus five with anomalous nucleotide sharing. Not all clones reach the TCRdb copy of this immuneACCESS table, which keeps in-frame sequences only. Checked studies attribute under half of the gap to unresolved V genes and leave the rest unexplained. The D gene and trimming were derived from the DNA, and the V and J assignments and clone size from that table. In all, the sample holds some 130,000 clones, and approximately 74% of those were seen once. Of the sample, 6% to 8% falls within the top ten clones.

The cohort comprised some 700 healthy bone marrow donors. At the time of sampling, all cohort members were nominally healthy, though unrecorded immune exposures were likely present. The donor was CMV seronegative and was included in the group of 352 seronegative cohort members. A peripheral blood sample was collected from each donor, and TCR beta sequencing was performed on peripheral blood mononuclear cells. The Qiagen DNeasy Blood Extraction Kit was used to extract genomic DNA from the blood cell samples. Concerning this clone: What antigen it recognizes has not been identified. Base qualities are not at hand, and no much larger clone is one base apart.

The rearrangement combines TRBV30 with TRBJ1-1; 8 bases in the junction line up with TRBD1. Sequenced material: PBMCs. The sequence derives from a male donor in good health and CMV-seronegative. The CDR3 reads CAWSSKHPTGGTEAFF. The DNA reads as follows: TGTGCCTGGAGCTCTAAGCACCCCACAGGGGGCACTGAAGCTTTCTTT.